The clone carrying this TCR beta chain was detected a few times. Its antigen is currently unknown. This record belongs to a study of CD8+ T cells in alopecia areata. Per germline, CDR1 SGHVS and CDR2 FQNEAQ. Trimming removed 8 bases from V and 6 bases from J; junction bases left unmatched: 6. CDR3 length equals 14 residues. Extracted RNA was reverse transcribed into cDNA, the sequencing template. TCRdb keeps only in-frame clones here, not all; method: immunoSEQ multiplex PCR. The sample yields 85,000 to 110,000 clones, 55% seen once. The study, taken as a whole, reports: Scalp sample sequencing also detects resident alphabeta T cells of normal skin. Lesional scalp displayed greater clonality than normal scalp, most notably in alopecia totalis/universalis.

This receptor was identified in a human donor in good health. The V and J genes are TRBV7-8 and TRBJ2-2; 10 nucleotides agree with TRBD2. The sequenced material came from CD4+ T cells sorted from blood. In DNA, the CDR3 is TGTGCCAGCCTCCAGCGGGGGGGGCCCGGGGAGCTGTTTTTT. It is translated as CASLQRGGPGELFF.